Listed here are 22 T cell receptor beta chains from one sample, sequenced in a study of response to subunit inactivated influenza vaccine. TCRdb reprocessed the RT-PCR reads via MiXCR and lists one record per CDR3 protein. The sample carries about 190,000 distinct CDR3 sequences, approximately 14% recorded once. The specimen was CD8+ T cells sorted from PBMCs, collected more than 4 days after vaccination. The receptors shown here come from a man aged 45-65 years who received an inactivated influenza vaccine.

This clonotype was observed a handful of times. This chain links TRBV7-9 with TRBJ2-7; 7 bases are a match to TRBD2. The CDR3 is 13 amino acids. The junction had 7 bases not matched to a gene; V was cut back by 5 bases and J by 6 bases. Germline V gene data show CDR1 as SEHNR and CDR2 as FQNEAQ (reference sequence). Here the CDR3 reads CASSPGGGSEQYF. DNA of the CDR3: TGTGCCAGCAGCCCAGGAGGCGGGAGCGAGCAGTACTTC.

This clonotype came up many times. The J gene is TRBJ2-2, the V gene TRBV7-9, with D tentatively TRBD1 (5 bases). V shed 7 bases and J shed 2 bases, with 14 bases lying between them. Germline CDR1 is SEHNR and CDR2 is FQNEAQ (reference sequence). The CDR3 length is 15 residues. This CDR3 reads CASTQGGHNTGELFF. The CDR3 DNA reads as TGTGCCAGCACCCAGGGCGGACATAACACCGGGGAGCTGTTTTTT. Supplemented by reference TRBV7-9 and TRBJ2-2, the full variable domain reads DTGVSQNPRHKITKRGQNVTFRCDPISEHNRLYWYRQTLGQGPEFLTYFQNEAQLEKSRLLSDRFSAERPKGSFSTLEIQRTEQGDSAMYLCASTQGGHNTGELFFGEGSRLTVL.

The V and J genes are TRBV29-1 and TRBJ1-2; no firm D call. The CDR3 is 11 residues long. V lost 4 bases, J lost 7 bases, and 10 bases lay in between. Germline CDR1 reads SQVTM; CDR2 reads ANQGSEA. The CDR3 nucleotides are TGCAGCGTTGTACAGATAGGTGGCTACACCTTC. Translated: CSVVQIGGYTF.

In its sample, this clonotype was seen a few times. The V and J genes are TRBV4-2 and TRBJ1-6, with TRBD1 identical over 7 bases. The junction had 3 bases not matched to a gene; V was cut back by 4 bases and J by 0 bases. Germline V CDR1 and CDR2: LGHNA, YNFKEQ. CDR3 length equals 16 residues. For the CDR3, the DNA is TGTGCCAGCAGCCCAGGGGGTAGCTCCTATAATTCACCCCTCCACTTT. It yields the protein CASSPGGSSYNSPLHF.

The rearrangement links TRBV20-1 to TRBJ2-7, with unresolved D. Trimming pared 0 bases from V and 0 bases from J, leaving 12 bases between. The CDR3 is 15 residues long. Per germline, CDR1 DFQATT and CDR2 SNEGSKA (reference sequence). CDR3: CSARESTLFSYEQYF. CDR3 DNA sequence: TGCAGTGCTAGAGAATCGACTCTTTTCTCCTACGAGCAGTACTTC.

The sample holds many counts of this clonotype. The genes are TRBV12-3 or TRBV12-4 and TRBJ2-1; 12 bases are shared with TRBD2. The V gene end was trimmed by 7 bases and the J gene end by 5 bases; junction bases not matched to a gene: 6. This CDR3 spans 15 amino acids. The CDR3 nucleotides are TGTGCCAGCAAGATACTAGCGGGAGGAGACAATGAGCAGTTCTTC. This encodes CASKILAGGDNEQFF.

The gene calls are TRBV6-2 or TRBV6-3 and TRBJ2-7, with 13 bases that match TRBD2. Germline values: CDR1 MNHEY, CDR2 SVGEGT. The CDR3 sequence is 14 residues long. V dropped 6 bases and J dropped 4; count of bases not matched to a gene: 3. The CDR3 is CASRAGLAGYEQYF. CDR3 coding DNA: TGTGCCAGCAGAGCGGGACTAGCGGGATACGAGCAGTACTTC.

The chain couples TRBV21-1 to TRBJ2-5; the table's D gene call, TRBD1, was not cross checked with the DNA. TRBV21-1 is a pseudogene. There are 17 residues in the CDR3. CDR3 in DNA: TGTGCCAGCAGCAAATATCTTCGGGGGGTAGGAAAAGAGACCCAGTACTTC. Its protein is CASSKYLRGVGKETQYF.

For the CDR3, the DNA is TGCAGTGCTAGAGCGGGGGGGTCTGGTGAGCAGTTCTTC. Its translation: CSARAGGSGEQFF. The chain employs TRBV20-1 and TRBJ2-1; 8 bases are a match to TRBD2. The CDR3 loop spans 13 amino acids. Germline V lookup: CDR1 DFQATT, CDR2 SNEGSKA (reference sequence). V was clipped by 1 base and J by 9 bases; unmatched bases: 5.

This clonotype was seen more than once but under ten times. The chain uses TRBV28 and TRBJ1-6; 8 bases align to TRBD1. The CDR3 length is 14 residues. Germline V CDR1 and CDR2: MDHEN, SYDVKM. Trimming cost V 4 bases and J 9 bases; bases outside gene matches: 5. CDR3 sequence reads: CASSSDREFSPLHF. The CDR3 coding sequence is TGTGCCAGCAGTTCGGACAGGGAGTTTTCACCCCTCCACTTT.

V and J are TRBV6-2 or TRBV6-3 and TRBJ2-3, with a possible D match to TRBD2 (6 bases). The V gene lost 2 bases and the J gene lost 6 bases, with 15 bases spanning the gap. The CDR3 spans 15 residues. Germline V gene sequence: CDR1 MNHEY, CDR2 SVGEGT. The CDR3 reads CASSYPRELVDTQYF. CDR3 sequence (DNA): TGTGCCAGCAGTTACCCACGGGAGTTAGTCGATACGCAGTATTTT.

The gene calls are TRBV7-2 and TRBJ2-1; perhaps TRBD1 as D (6 bases). Trimming stripped 5 bases from V and 7 bases from J, with 12 bases between. Germline CDR1 SGHTA, CDR2 FQGNSA. CDR3 length: 13 amino acids. The CDR3 DNA reads as TGTGCCAGCAGCACAAACAGGGTAAATGAGCAGTTCTTC. This gives the protein CASSTNRVNEQFF.

This clonotype was found many times. The chain recombines TRBV4-2 with TRBJ2-3; D ambiguous. Trimming removed 0 bases at V and 1 base at J, with 2 bases between. There are 13 residues in the CDR3. Germline CDR1 LGHNA, CDR2 YNFKEQ. As DNA, the CDR3 is TGTGCCAGCAGCCAAGAAGGCACAGATACGCAGTATTTT. It translates to CASSQEGTDTQYF.

This clonotype was recorded at least ten times. This chain uses TRBV25-1 with TRBJ2-1; D is possibly TRBD1 or TRBD2 (5 bases each). Deletions cut 4 bases from V and 9 bases from J, with 13 bases between. Looked up from germline, CDR1 is MGHDK and CDR2 is SYGVNS. This CDR3 has 13 amino acids. CDR3 amino acids: CASSVQGRGEQFF. In DNA form, the CDR3 reads TGTGCCAGCAGTGTGCAGGGACGGGGTGAGCAGTTCTTC.

V is TRBV30 and J is TRBJ2-1, with 7 nucleotides matching TRBD1. The V gene's germline CDR1 is GTSNPN and CDR2 SVGIG (reference sequence). The trim removed 1 base at V and 3 bases at J, leaving 9 bases unmatched. The CDR3 is 16 amino acids. In nucleotides, the CDR3 is TGTGCCTGGAGTGAAGGATTGGGGACAGACTACAATGAGCAGTTCTTC. Translated, it gives CAWSEGLGTDYNEQFF.

This clonotype was picked up a small number of times. V usage is TRBV4-1 and J usage is TRBJ1-5; D is undetermined. The V and J ends lost 1 base and 4 bases respectively, with 8 bases between them. Germline-derived CDR1 and CDR2 are MGHRA and YSYEKL. The CDR3 totals 14 residues. CDR3 amino acids: CASSQVGGNQPQHF. The CDR3 nucleotides read TGCGCCAGCAGCCAAGTCGGCGGGAATCAGCCCCAGCATTTT.

This chain joins TRBV5-6 and TRBJ2-2, with a weak D call TRBD1 (5 bases). Per germline, CDR1 SGHDT and CDR2 YYEEEE. The CDR3 has 15 amino acids. With 0 bases removed from V and 5 bases from J, the gap between germline ends came to 11 bases. The CDR3 loop is CASSLEQGGTGELFF. For the CDR3, the DNA is TGTGCCAGCAGCTTGGAGCAGGGCGGTACCGGGGAGCTGTTTTTT.

This clonotype was seen more than once but under ten times. V usage is TRBV28 and J usage is TRBJ2-1; maybe TRBD2 (5 bases). Germline V gives CDR1 MDHEN, CDR2 SYDVKM. Trimming took off 5 bases at V and 10 bases at J, with 9 bases between the two ends. The CDR3 runs to 11 residues. The CDR3 protein is CASSPSGEQFF. CDR3 bases: TGTGCCAGCAGTCCTTCGGGGGAGCAGTTCTTC. The variable domain in full, completed from reference TRBV28 and TRBJ2-1, reads DVKVTQSSRYLVKRTGEKVFLECVQDMDHENMFWYRQDPGLGLRLIYFSYDVKMKEKGDIPEGYSVSREKKERFSLILESASTNQTSMYLCASSPSGEQFFGPGTRLTVL.

The J gene is TRBJ1-5, the V gene TRBV7-9; D gene unclear. The germline CDR1 and CDR2 sequences are SEHNR and FQNEAQ (reference sequence). V was pared by 0 bases and J by 5 bases, with 2 bases between. CDR3 size: 12 residues. As DNA, the CDR3 is TGTGCCAGCAGCTTAGCGGATCAGCCCCAGCATTTT. It yields the protein CASSLADQPQHF.

The rearrangement uses TRBV7-9 and TRBJ1-1; D remains ambiguous. Per germline, CDR1 SEHNR and CDR2 FQNEAQ (reference sequence). The germline V and J ends were trimmed by 2 bases and 1 base, with 8 bases remaining between them. There are 14 residues in the CDR3. The CDR3 reads CASSLIRENTEAFF. In DNA form, the CDR3 reads TGTGCCAGCAGCTTAATCCGGGAGAACACTGAAGCTTTCTTT.

V and J are TRBV5-1 and TRBJ2-2, with 12 bases fitting TRBD2. Germline assignment: CDR1 SGHRS and CDR2 YFSETQ. This CDR3 is 19 amino acids long. Trimming removed 3 bases from V and 6 bases from J; junction bases left unmatched: 15. The CDR3 nucleotides read TGCGCCAGCAGCTACATTCCCACTCTGACTAGCGGGGGTGCCGGGGAGCTGTTTTTT. Its protein product is CASSYIPTLTSGGAGELFF.

The chain uses TRBV6-4 and TRBJ2-1, with D possibly TRBD1 on 5 matching bases. Germline V gene data show CDR1 as MRHNA and CDR2 as SNTAGT. V was cut by 6 bases and J by 4 bases, with 16 bases left in between. The CDR3 consists of 15 residues. The chain's CDR3 is CASRRPTRAYNEQFF. In nucleotides, the CDR3 is TGTGCCAGCAGACGACCCACCAGGGCATACAATGAGCAGTTCTTC.